This T cell receptor beta chain was retrieved from a study of graft-versus-host responses after intestinal transplantation. Regarding this clone: Its target is not known.

Profiling relied on immunoSEQ multiplex PCR, and the TCRdb table lists in-frame clones only, not all of them. The sample contains about 100,000 clones, roughly 87% of which appear only once. The J segment lost 8 bases and the V segment lost 2 bases, leaving 10 bases of the junction unmatched. CDR1 SGDLS and CDR2 YYNGEE come from the germline V gene. The CDR3 length is 15 residues. Sequencing used unstimulated CD4+ T cells sorted from spleen or lymph node cells, obtained before transplant. The V and J genes are TRBV9 and TRBJ2-1; 7 bases are a match to TRBD1. The source is a human donor who was the organ donor for an intestinal transplant. The CDR3 region is CASSVLTGSFDEQFF. The CDR3 DNA reads TGTGCCAGCAGCGTGCTGACAGGGAGTTTCGATGAGCAGTTCTTC.